These 26 T cell receptor beta chains were sequenced from one sample in a study of shared clonotypes between healthy human individuals. This table comes from immunoSEQ multiplex PCR, and its TCRdb copy is limited to in-frame clones, with some not included. The sample holds about 600,000 clones, about 97% seen once. Sequences were obtained from naive CD4+ T cells sorted from blood. As for subset: CD45RA+ positively selected. Receptor source: a woman in her twenties or thirties in good health.

The chain has TRBV5-1 and TRBJ1-5; D possibly corresponds to TRBD1 (5 bases). V gave up 4 bases and J gave up 2 bases, with 13 bases separating them. The germline V gene has CDR1 SGHRS and CDR2 YFSETQ. This CDR3 spans 15 amino acids. As DNA, the CDR3 is TGCGCCAGCAGCCCAACGGGGCAGGGCAATCAGCCCCAGCATTTT. Its translation is CASSPTGQGNQPQHF. Looking up the rest from reference TRBV5-1 and TRBJ1-5 gives the full variable domain: KAGVTQTPRYLIKTRGQQVTLSCSPISGHRSVSWYQQTPGQGLQFLFEYFSETQRNKGNFPGRFSGRQFSNSRSEMNVSTLELGDSALYLCASSPTGQGNQPQHFGDGTRLSIL.

This chain uses TRBV5-1 with TRBJ2-1; TRBD2 aligns across 15 bases. CDR1 and CDR2 from the germline V gene are SGHRS and YFSETQ. The J segment lost 7 bases and the V segment lost 4 bases, leaving 9 bases of the junction unmatched. This CDR3 region has 17 residues. CDR3 nucleotide sequence: TGCGCCAGCAGCCCGGCTCCTGGACTAGCGGGAGGGAATGAGCAGTTCTTC. It yields the protein CASSPAPGLAGGNEQFF.

The CDR3 region is CASSMVGARSSYEQYF. For the CDR3, the DNA is TGTGCCAGTAGTATGGTCGGGGCTAGGAGCTCCTACGAGCAGTACTTC. The gene calls are TRBV19 and TRBJ2-7; TRBD1 or TRBD2 may be the D gene (5 bases each). The length of the CDR3 is 16 residues. The V and J ends lost 3 bases and 0 bases respectively, with 15 bases between them. Germline V lookup: CDR1 LNHDA, CDR2 SQIVND (reference sequence).

The rearrangement uses TRBV11-2 and TRBJ2-3; D gene uncertain. The CDR3 has 15 amino acids. Trimming took 0 bases from V and 6 from J, leaving 13 bases between them. Germline values: CDR1 SGHAT, CDR2 FQNNGV. The chain's CDR3 is CASSLDQASGDTQYF. Written as DNA, the CDR3 is TGTGCCAGCAGCTTAGATCAGGCTAGTGGCGATACGCAGTATTTT.

The gene calls are TRBV15 and TRBJ1-3; a possible D gene is TRBD1 (5 bases). In germline, CDR1 is LNHNV, CDR2 YYDKDF (reference sequence). This CDR3 is built from 15 residues. V lost 1 base and J 4 bases, leaving 11 bases between the germline ends. Here the CDR3 reads CATSRVFGAGNTIYF. The CDR3 DNA follows: TGTGCCACCAGCAGAGTTTTCGGGGCGGGAAACACCATATATTTT. The full variable domain, with the rest looked up from reference TRBV15 and TRBJ1-3, is DAMVIQNPRYQVTQFGKPVTLSCSQTLNHNVMYWYQQKSSQAPKLLFHYYDKDFNNEADTPDNFQSRRPNTSFCFLDIRSPGLGDTAMYLCATSRVFGAGNTIYFGEGSWLTVV.

V usage is TRBV4-1 and J usage is TRBJ2-2; 9 bases are a match to TRBD2. The CDR3 is made up of 17 amino acids. Germline V gene lookup returns CDR1 MGHRA and CDR2 YSYEKL. The V segment lost 1 base and the J segment 5 bases; nucleotides outside the gene matches: 8. CDR3 region: CASSQVVAGVSTGELFF. CDR3 nucleotide sequence: TGCGCCAGCAGCCAAGTGGTAGCGGGAGTTAGTACCGGGGAGCTGTTTTTT.

The chain is built from TRBV10-3 and TRBJ1-3; maybe TRBD1 (5 bases). Trimming pared 9 bases from V and 0 bases from J, leaving 12 bases between. The CDR3 has 14 amino acids. CDR1 is ENHRY, CDR2 SYGVKD, per germline. The CDR3 region is CAIGRDLSGNTIYF. The CDR3 DNA reads TGTGCCATAGGTAGGGACCTCTCTGGAAACACCATATATTTT.

The chain uses TRBV4-1 and TRBJ2-3; TRBD2 might be the D (6 bases). V dropped 4 bases and J dropped 4 bases, with 18 bases sitting between them. The germline V gene has CDR1 MGHRA and CDR2 YSYEKL. The CDR3 sequence is 16 residues long. The CDR3 loop reads CASSRYSGEISDTQYF. DNA for the CDR3: TGCGCCAGCAGCCGTTATTCGGGGGAGATCTCAGATACGCAGTATTTT.

This rearrangement joins TRBV6-1 to TRBJ2-7; 13 bases align to TRBD2. This CDR3 has 18 amino acids. V shed 2 bases and J 2 bases; nucleotides not matched to a gene: 9. Per germline, CDR1 MNHNS and CDR2 SASEGT. CDR3 sequence reads: CASSELLAGGPGAYEQYF. The CDR3 DNA is TGTGCCAGCAGTGAATTACTAGCGGGAGGGCCGGGGGCCTACGAGCAGTACTTC.

This rearrangement joins TRBV9 to TRBJ2-2, with D possibly TRBD1 on 6 matching bases. Germline CDR1 and CDR2: SGDLS and YYNGEE. The CDR3 loop spans 14 amino acids. V was pared by 4 bases and J by 7 bases, with 14 bases between. CDR3 DNA sequence: TGTGCCAGCAGCCCCGGGACACTCGGCGGGGAGCTGTTTTTT. It codes for CASSPGTLGGELFF.

This clone was observed a single time. The J gene is TRBJ1-1, the V gene TRBV7-9, with 7 bases matching TRBD1. The CDR3 runs to 14 residues. With 5 bases clipped from V and 3 bases from J, the junction kept 6 bases outside the gene matches. Germline V lookup: CDR1 SEHNR, CDR2 FQNEAQ (reference sequence). The CDR3 DNA follows: TGTGCCAGCAGCCTCGGACAGGAGGACACTGAAGCTTTCTTT. It specifies CASSLGQEDTEAFF.

The V gene is TRBV11-2, the J gene TRBJ1-1; possibly TRBD1 for D (5 bases). V was cut by 5 bases and J by 1 base, with 17 bases left in between. The germline CDR1 and CDR2 sequences are SGHAT and FQNNGV. This CDR3 has 16 residues. The CDR3 spells CASSRRYGTANTEAFF. The CDR3 DNA sequence: TGTGCCAGCAGCAGGCGCTACGGGACGGCGAACACTGAAGCTTTCTTT.

This chain links TRBV4-1 with TRBJ2-4; perhaps TRBD2 as D (6 bases). This CDR3 has 15 amino acids. Trimming took off 7 bases at V and 1 base at J, with 14 bases between the two ends. Germline V lookup: CDR1 MGHRA, CDR2 YSYEKL. CDR3 bases: TGCGCCAGCAAGGAGGGCCCGCTGGCCAAAAACATTCAGTACTTC. Amino acid sequence: CASKEGPLAKNIQYF.

The chain employs TRBV19 and TRBJ2-2, with 12 bases matching TRBD2. The CDR3 has 14 amino acids. Germline V gene sequence: CDR1 LNHDA, CDR2 SQIVND (reference sequence). V dropped 8 bases and J dropped 6; count of bases not matched to a gene: 4. This CDR3 reads CASETSGRSGELFF. The CDR3 region has the DNA TGTGCCAGTGAAACTAGCGGGAGGTCCGGGGAGCTGTTTTTT.

The chain has TRBV18 and TRBJ1-1; D is uncertain. This CDR3 region has 14 residues. The V gene's germline CDR1 is KGHSH and CDR2 LQKENI. V was shortened by 0 bases and J by 4 bases, with 9 bases between the two germline ends. The CDR3 sequence is CASSPPPWGTEAFF. CDR3 nucleotides: TGTGCCAGCTCACCACCACCGTGGGGCACTGAAGCTTTCTTT.

This clone occurred once. The chain links TRBV10-2 to TRBJ1-5; D unresolved. Trimming left V 3 bases short and J 8 bases short, with 14 bases between. CDR1 is WSHSY and CDR2 is SAAADI in the germline V gene. The CDR3 contains 14 residues. CDR3 in amino acids: CASSEQLNVKPQHF. In DNA, the CDR3 is TGCGCCAGCAGTGAACAGCTAAACGTCAAGCCCCAGCATTTT.

The chain is built from TRBV30 and TRBJ1-1; TRBD1 matches at 8 bases. Germline V gene data show CDR1 as GTSNPN and CDR2 as SVGIG (reference sequence). This CDR3 has 16 amino acids. V dropped 4 bases and J dropped 3; count of bases not matched to a gene: 13. The CDR3 DNA reads TGTGCCTGGACCAAACAGGGGGTGTGGGTCGACACTGAAGCTTTCTTT. It encodes CAWTKQGVWVDTEAFF.

This chain links TRBV19 with TRBJ2-2; 8 nucleotides agree with TRBD1. This CDR3 region has 14 residues. Germline V gene sequence: CDR1 LNHDA, CDR2 SQIVND (reference sequence). Losses at the gene ends were 5 bases for V and 8 bases for J; bases not matched to a gene: 7. The DNA for the CDR3 is TGTGCCAGTAGTCCGACAGGGGCCGCGGGGGAGCTGTTTTTT. It is translated as CASSPTGAAGELFF.

A single count supports this clone. V gene TRBV2 combines with J gene TRBJ1-5, with D possibly TRBD1 on 5 matching bases. The CDR3 has 14 amino acids. V dropped 9 bases and J dropped 6 bases, with 18 bases sitting between them. Germline lookup yields CDR1 SNHLY and CDR2 FYNNEI. The CDR3 sequence: CASITGRGGQPQHF. Written as DNA, the CDR3 is TGTGCCAGTATTACGGGACGGGGCGGTCAGCCCCAGCATTTT.

The chain couples TRBV27 to TRBJ1-5, with TRBD1 matching 7 bases. Trimming cost V 5 bases and J 6 bases; bases outside gene matches: 7. The V gene's germline CDR1 is MNHEY and CDR2 SMNVEV (reference sequence). The CDR3 loop spans 14 amino acids. The CDR3 loop reads CASSRQGWGQPQHF. CDR3 sequence (DNA): TGTGCCAGCAGTCGACAGGGTTGGGGTCAGCCCCAGCATTTT.

The rearrangement uses TRBV4-1 and TRBJ2-1; no clear D. From germline, CDR1 is MGHRA and CDR2 YSYEKL. The CDR3 contains 13 residues. The V gene lost 0 bases and the J gene lost 10 bases, with 10 bases spanning the gap. This CDR3 is CASSQEATIEQFF. The CDR3 DNA reads TGCGCCAGCAGCCAAGAGGCTACAATCGAGCAGTTCTTC.

The chain has TRBV6-5 and TRBJ1-1, with a tentative D call TRBD1 (6 bases). The germline CDR1 and CDR2 sequences are MNHEY and SVGAGI. The CDR3 covers 15 residues. V lost 3 bases and J lost 2, with 13 bases in between. CDR3 nucleotide sequence: TGTGCCAGCAGTTATTACCGGGGGCCTAACACTGAAGCTTTCTTT. It translates to CASSYYRGPNTEAFF.

The chain is built from TRBV6-1 and TRBJ1-4; D remains unclear. This CDR3 region has 14 residues. Germline CDR1 is MNHNS and CDR2 is SASEGT. The V and J ends lost 7 bases and 2 bases respectively, with 11 bases between them. CDR3 residues: CASTPASTNEKLFF. CDR3 nucleotide sequence: TGTGCCAGCACCCCCGCGTCTACTAATGAAAAACTGTTTTTT.

The rearrangement uses TRBV7-8 and TRBJ1-1, with 8 bases that match TRBD1. Germline V gene sequence: CDR1 SGHVS, CDR2 FQNEAQ. The CDR3 runs to 16 residues. Unmatched junction bases numbered 9, after V lost 4 bases and J lost 2 bases. The DNA of the CDR3 is TGTGCCAGCAGCTCCCCCGCCGGACAGGGTAACACTGAAGCTTTCTTT. As protein: CASSSPAGQGNTEAFF.

This chain uses TRBV15 with TRBJ1-2; D remains ambiguous. Per germline, CDR1 LNHNV and CDR2 YYDKDF (reference sequence). The V end lost 2 bases, the J end lost 3 bases, and 13 bases lay between the germline ends. This CDR3 region has 15 residues. CDR3 sequence reads: CATSRHIPDHYGYTF. The CDR3 DNA is TGTGCCACCAGCAGACACATCCCGGACCACTATGGCTACACCTTC.

This rearrangement joins TRBV21-1 to TRBJ2-7; TRBD1 is the table's D call, not checked against the DNA. TRBV21-1 is flagged as a pseudogene. There are 14 residues in the CDR3. CDR3 in DNA: TGTGCCAGCAGCAGGGGACAGGACCGCTACGAGCAGTACTTC. It is translated as CASSRGQDRYEQYF.